These 9 T cell receptor beta chains came from one sample sequenced in a study of T cell changes during pregnancy in multiple sclerosis. The protocol was immunoSEQ multiplex PCR, while the TCRdb copy is restricted to in-frame clones and leaves out a portion. The repertoire has about 20,000 clones, about 90% of them found once; the top ten carry roughly 5.7%. This specimen consisted of CD8+ T cells from peripheral blood mononuclear cells, obtained in the second trimester of pregnancy. These receptor sequences come from a female donor in good health, enrolled as a control in a pregnancy study.

This clone came up once. The V and J genes are TRBV5-4 and TRBJ2-1; maybe TRBD1 (6 bases). Trimming cost V 0 bases and J 9 bases, with 10 bases left between them. The length of the CDR3 is 13 residues. The V gene's germline CDR1 is SGHNT and CDR2 YYREEE (reference sequence). The chain's CDR3 is CASSLGGTSEQFF. The DNA of the CDR3 is TGTGCCAGCAGCTTGGGTGGGACAAGTGAGCAGTTCTTC.

The chain couples TRBV19 to TRBJ2-7; 11 bases agree with TRBD2. This CDR3 contains 15 residues. The ends lost 7 bases at V and 3 bases at J; junction bases unmatched: 8. Germline CDR1 and CDR2: LNHDA and SQIVND (reference sequence). CDR3 protein: CASTQTSGEIYEQYF. CDR3 nucleotides: TGTGCCAGTACTCAGACTAGCGGGGAGATCTACGAGCAGTACTTC.

The CDR3 loop is CASSFGRGGETTDTQYF. CDR3 bases: TGTGCCAGCAGCTTCGGGCGGGGGGGCGAAACCACAGATACGCAGTATTTT. The chain is built from TRBV13 and TRBJ2-3; TRBD2 matches at 9 bases. J was trimmed by 2 bases and V by 3 bases; bases with no gene match: 9. The CDR3 sequence is 17 residues long. Per germline, CDR1 PRHDT and CDR2 FYEKMQ (reference sequence).

CDR3 nucleotides: TGTGCCAGCAGCTTAACGAGCTTACCTGATGAAGCTTTCTTT. This codes for CASSLTSLPDEAFF. The chain links TRBV7-9 to TRBJ1-1; D not resolved. V lost 2 bases to trimming and J lost 7 bases, with 14 bases between them. Per germline, CDR1 SEHNR and CDR2 FQNEAQ (reference sequence). The CDR3 runs 14 residues.

The V gene is TRBV7-6, the J gene TRBJ2-3, with D perhaps TRBD2 (6 bases). Germline CDR1 SGHVS, CDR2 FNYEAQ. CDR3 length: 13 residues. V lost 1 base to trimming and J lost 7 bases, with 9 bases between them. CDR3: CASSLGEENTQYF. CDR3 nucleotide sequence: TGTGCCAGCAGCTTAGGGGAGGAAAATACGCAGTATTTT.

V and J are TRBV7-9 and TRBJ2-7, with 8 bases that match TRBD2. This CDR3 contains 15 residues. V dropped 1 base and J dropped 3; count of bases not matched to a gene: 5. Germline CDR1 SEHNR, CDR2 FQNEAQ (reference sequence). CDR3 nucleotides: TGTGCCAGCAGCTTAGTAGCGGGACCACTCTACGAGCAGTACTTC. Translation: CASSLVAGPLYEQYF. Based on the CDR3 plus reference TRBV7-9 and TRBJ2-7, the full variable domain is DTGVSQNPRHKITKRGQNVTFRCDPISEHNRLYWYRQTLGQGPEFLTYFQNEAQLEKSRLLSDRFSAERPKGSFSTLEIQRTEQGDSAMYLCASSLVAGPLYEQYFGPGTRLTVT.

This chain connects TRBV11-2 to TRBJ2-1; the match to TRBD1 covers 7 bases. Per the germline V gene, CDR1 is SGHAT and CDR2 is FQNNGV. V shed 5 bases, J shed 4 bases, and the junction held 8 bases outside the gene matches. CDR3 length: 15 residues. CDR3 sequence (DNA): TGTGCCAGCAGCCGCAGGGACAGACCGTACAATGAGCAGTTCTTC. Translation gives CASSRRDRPYNEQFF.

The chain has TRBV7-2 and TRBJ2-1, with 10 bases fitting TRBD1. Germline V gene data show CDR1 as SGHTA and CDR2 as FQGNSA. This CDR3 has 15 residues. With 5 bases clipped from V and 1 base from J, the junction kept 2 bases outside the gene matches. The CDR3 DNA is TGTGCCAGCAGCCCGGGACAGGGGTCCTACAATGAGCAGTTCTTC. The encoded protein is CASSPGQGSYNEQFF.

The gene calls are TRBV19 and TRBJ1-2; D gene unclear. Trimming took off 3 bases at V and 0 bases at J, with 8 bases between the two ends. The CDR3 has 14 residues. Germline CDR1 reads LNHDA; CDR2 reads SQIVND (reference sequence). As DNA, the CDR3 is TGTGCCAGTAGTATCGCAACAGCTAACTATGGCTACACCTTC. Its protein product is CASSIATANYGYTF.